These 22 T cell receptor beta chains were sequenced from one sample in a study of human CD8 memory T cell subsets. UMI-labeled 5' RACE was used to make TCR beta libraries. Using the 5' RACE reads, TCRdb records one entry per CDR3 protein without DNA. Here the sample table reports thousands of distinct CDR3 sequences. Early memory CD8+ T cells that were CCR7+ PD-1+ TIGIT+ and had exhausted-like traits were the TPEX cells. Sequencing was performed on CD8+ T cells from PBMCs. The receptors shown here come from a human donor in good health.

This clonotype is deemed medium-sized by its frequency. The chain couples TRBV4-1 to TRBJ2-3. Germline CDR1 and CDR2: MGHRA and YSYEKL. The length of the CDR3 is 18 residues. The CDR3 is CASSQEEWVRLGTDTQYF.

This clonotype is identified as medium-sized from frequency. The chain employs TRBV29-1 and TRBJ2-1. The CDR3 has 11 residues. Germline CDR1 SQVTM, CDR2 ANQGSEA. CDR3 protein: CSVEVYNEQFF.

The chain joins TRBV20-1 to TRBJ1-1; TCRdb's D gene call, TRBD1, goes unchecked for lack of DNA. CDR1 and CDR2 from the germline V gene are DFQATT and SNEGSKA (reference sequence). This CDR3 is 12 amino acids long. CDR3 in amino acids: CSARQGVGEAFF.

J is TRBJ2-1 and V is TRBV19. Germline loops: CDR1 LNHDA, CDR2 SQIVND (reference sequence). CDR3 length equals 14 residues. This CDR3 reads CASSIATPNNEQFF. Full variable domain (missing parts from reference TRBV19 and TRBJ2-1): DGGITQSPKYLFRKEGQNVTLSCEQNLNHDAMYWYRQDPGQGLRLIYYSQIVNDFQKGDIAEGYSVSREKKESFPLTVTSAQKNPTAFYLCASSIATPNNEQFFGPGTRLTVL.

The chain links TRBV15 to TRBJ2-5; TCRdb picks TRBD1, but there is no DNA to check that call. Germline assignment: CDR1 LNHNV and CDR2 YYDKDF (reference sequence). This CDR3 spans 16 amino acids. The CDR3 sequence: CATSPRLGQARETQYF.

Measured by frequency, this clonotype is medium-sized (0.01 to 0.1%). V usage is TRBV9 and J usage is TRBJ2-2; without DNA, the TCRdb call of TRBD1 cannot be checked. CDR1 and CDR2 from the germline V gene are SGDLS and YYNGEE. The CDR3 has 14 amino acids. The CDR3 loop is CASTGPRDRGELFF.

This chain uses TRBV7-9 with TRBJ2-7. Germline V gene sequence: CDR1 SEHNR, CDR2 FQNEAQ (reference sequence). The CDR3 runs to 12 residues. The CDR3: CASSQQNYEQYF. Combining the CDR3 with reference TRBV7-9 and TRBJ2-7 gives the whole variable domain DTGVSQNPRHKITKRGQNVTFRCDPISEHNRLYWYRQTLGQGPEFLTYFQNEAQLEKSRLLSDRFSAERPKGSFSTLEIQRTEQGDSAMYLCASSQQNYEQYFGPGTRLTVT.

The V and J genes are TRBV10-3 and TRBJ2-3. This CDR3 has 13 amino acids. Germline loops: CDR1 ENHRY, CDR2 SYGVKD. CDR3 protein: CAISDMGTDTQYF.

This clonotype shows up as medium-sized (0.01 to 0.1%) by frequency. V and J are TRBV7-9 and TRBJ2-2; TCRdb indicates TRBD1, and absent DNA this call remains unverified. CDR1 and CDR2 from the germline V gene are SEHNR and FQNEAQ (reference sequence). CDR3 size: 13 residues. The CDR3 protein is CASSGTGPGELFF.

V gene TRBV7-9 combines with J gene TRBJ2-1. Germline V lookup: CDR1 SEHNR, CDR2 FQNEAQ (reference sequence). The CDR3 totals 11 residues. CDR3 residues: CASSPNYEQFF.

The CDR3 region is CASSQEFAQGPGNTIYF. The genes are TRBV4-3 and TRBJ1-3. There are 17 residues in the CDR3. Germline CDR1 LGHNA, CDR2 YSLEER.

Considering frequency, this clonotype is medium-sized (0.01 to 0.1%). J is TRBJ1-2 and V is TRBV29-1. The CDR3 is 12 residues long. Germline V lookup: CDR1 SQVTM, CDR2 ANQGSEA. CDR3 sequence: CSVESGIGGYTF. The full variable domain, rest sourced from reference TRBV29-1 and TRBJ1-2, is SAVISQKPSRDICQRGTSLTIQCQVDSQVTMMFWYRQQPGQSLTLIATANQGSEATYESGFVIDKFPISRPNLTFSTLTVSNMSPEDSSIYLCSVESGIGGYTFGSGTRLTVV.

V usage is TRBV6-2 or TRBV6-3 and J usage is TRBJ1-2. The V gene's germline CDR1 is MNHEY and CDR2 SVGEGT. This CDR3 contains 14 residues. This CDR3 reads CASSYSTGWRGYTF.

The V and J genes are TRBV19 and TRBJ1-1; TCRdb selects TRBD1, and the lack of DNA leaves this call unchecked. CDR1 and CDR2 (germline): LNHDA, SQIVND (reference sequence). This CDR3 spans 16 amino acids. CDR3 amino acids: CASIGPGQKANTEAFF.

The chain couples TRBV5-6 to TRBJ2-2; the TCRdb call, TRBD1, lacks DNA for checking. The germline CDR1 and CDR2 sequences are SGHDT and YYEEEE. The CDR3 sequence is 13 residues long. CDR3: CASSLVGGGELFF.

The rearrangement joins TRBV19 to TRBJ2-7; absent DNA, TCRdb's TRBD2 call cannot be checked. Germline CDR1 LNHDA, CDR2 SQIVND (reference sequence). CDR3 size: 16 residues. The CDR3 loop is CASSMSAGGSSYEQYF.

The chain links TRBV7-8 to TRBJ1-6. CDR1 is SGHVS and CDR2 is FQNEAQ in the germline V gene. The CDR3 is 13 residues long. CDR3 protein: CASGVAEHSPLHF.

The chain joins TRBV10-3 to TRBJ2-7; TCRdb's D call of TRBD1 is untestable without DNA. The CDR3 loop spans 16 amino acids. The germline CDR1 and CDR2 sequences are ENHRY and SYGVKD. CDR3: CAISGTGTGPYYEQYF.

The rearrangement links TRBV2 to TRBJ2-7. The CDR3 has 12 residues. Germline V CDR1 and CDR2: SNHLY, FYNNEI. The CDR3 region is CASARGPYEQYF.

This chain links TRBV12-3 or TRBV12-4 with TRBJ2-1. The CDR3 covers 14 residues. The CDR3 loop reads CASSLGGVYNEQFF.

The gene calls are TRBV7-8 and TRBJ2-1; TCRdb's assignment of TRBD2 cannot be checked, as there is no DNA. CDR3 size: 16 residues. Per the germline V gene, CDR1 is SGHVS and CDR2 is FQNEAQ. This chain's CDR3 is CASSPSRAGGLNEQFF.

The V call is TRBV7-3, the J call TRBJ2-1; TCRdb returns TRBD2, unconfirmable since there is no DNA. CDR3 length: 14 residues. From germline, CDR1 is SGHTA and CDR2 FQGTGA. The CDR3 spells CASSALGGSNEQFF.